The 8 T cell receptor beta chains listed next were all sequenced from one sample in a study of shared clonotypes between healthy human individuals. Sequencing was performed with immunoSEQ multiplex PCR; in TCRdb, only in-frame clones are kept and a portion is missing. The repertoire holds 950,000 to 1,200,000 clones, roughly 80% seen once, with about 0.89% in the top ten. The sequenced material came from memory CD4+ T cells from PBMCs. Documented subset: CD45RA-negative fraction. These receptor sequences come from a man younger than 30 in good health. Some clones in this sample may be carry-over from other donors' samples.

This chain uses TRBV10-3 with TRBJ2-7; 9 bases are a match to TRBD2. This CDR3 spans 16 amino acids. With V trimmed by 2 bases and J by 0 bases, 5 bases remained unmatched. Germline CDR1 is ENHRY and CDR2 is SYGVKD. CDR3 nucleotide sequence: TGTGCCATCAGTGAGCCGAGCGGGAGGTACTCCTACGAGCAGTACTTC. Its translation: CAISEPSGRYSYEQYF.

This rearrangement joins TRBV28 to TRBJ2-1, with TRBD2 matching 9 bases. The J segment lost 3 bases and the V segment lost 6 bases, leaving 12 bases of the junction unmatched. The germline V gene encodes CDR1 MDHEN and CDR2 SYDVKM. The CDR3 contains 17 residues. CDR3 DNA sequence: TGTGCCAGCAGCCTAGGTAGCGGGGGAAGGCTCTACAATGAGCAGTTCTTC. Amino acid sequence: CASSLGSGGRLYNEQFF. Based on the CDR3 plus reference TRBV28 and TRBJ2-1, the full variable domain is DVKVTQSSRYLVKRTGEKVFLECVQDMDHENMFWYRQDPGLGLRLIYFSYDVKMKEKGDIPEGYSVSREKKERFSLILESASTNQTSMYLCASSLGSGGRLYNEQFFGPGTRLTVL.

Here the CDR3 reads CASSLAGVYYNEQFF. Here the CDR3 DNA reads TGTGCCAGCAGTTTAGCGGGAGTATACTACAATGAGCAGTTCTTC. V is TRBV6-6 and J is TRBJ2-1, with 9 bases aligning to TRBD2. CDR1 is MNHNY and CDR2 is SVGAGI in the germline V gene (reference sequence). Losses at the gene ends were 4 bases for V and 3 bases for J; bases not matched to a gene: 4. The CDR3 is 15 residues long.

This clone was seen a single time. V usage is TRBV18 and J usage is TRBJ2-7, with 9 positions matching TRBD1. This CDR3 contains 15 residues. The trim removed 3 bases at V and 2 bases at J, leaving 5 bases unmatched. Germline assignment: CDR1 KGHSH and CDR2 LQKENI. CDR3 nucleotides: TGTGCCAGCTCACCTTACGGGACAGGGCCCTACGAGCAGTACTTC. Translating it yields CASSPYGTGPYEQYF. The full variable domain, rest sourced from reference TRBV18 and TRBJ2-7, is NAGVMQNPRHLVRRRGQEARLRCSPMKGHSHVYWYRQLPEEGLKFMVYLQKENIIDESGMPKERFSAEFPKEGPSILRIQQVVRGDSAAYFCASSPYGTGPYEQYFGPGTRLTVT.

The sample holds one count of this clone. This rearrangement joins TRBV19 to TRBJ1-1; 8 bases agree with TRBD1. The germline gives CDR1 LNHDA, CDR2 SQIVND (reference sequence). The CDR3 contains 12 residues. V was pared by 5 bases and J by 6 bases, with 2 bases of the junction left unmatched. For the CDR3, the DNA is TGTGCCAGTAGTCCCAGGGGGCCTGAAGCTTTCTTT. It yields the protein CASSPRGPEAFF.

V gene TRBV25-1 combines with J gene TRBJ1-3; D remains ambiguous. The CDR3 has 14 residues. V dropped 7 bases and J dropped 0 bases, with 10 bases sitting between them. Looked up from germline, CDR1 is MGHDK and CDR2 is SYGVNS. The CDR3 coding sequence is TGTGCCAGCACCTCAATGAGCTCTGGAAACACCATATATTTT. Amino acids: CASTSMSSGNTIYF.

The rearrangement uses TRBV28 and TRBJ1-5; 9 bases fit TRBD1. The CDR3 is made up of 16 amino acids. Looked up from germline, CDR1 is MDHEN and CDR2 is SYDVKM. Germline trimming cut 7 bases from V and 5 bases from J; bases unmatched to any gene: 12. CDR3 sequence reads: CASIEPGTGRHQPQHF. In DNA form, the CDR3 reads TGTGCCAGCATTGAACCCGGGACAGGGAGGCATCAGCCCCAGCATTTT.

In the case of this clone: Other DNA sequences within the sample encode an identical CDR3. The CDR3 nucleotides are TGCAGCGTTGACTTGACTAGCGGTTACAATGAGCAGTTCTTC. Translating gives CSVDLTSGYNEQFF. The chain uses TRBV29-1 and TRBJ2-1; 9 bases map to TRBD2. The germline V gene has CDR1 SQVTM and CDR2 ANQGSEA. The trim removed 3 bases at V and 4 bases at J, leaving 4 bases unmatched. The CDR3 is made up of 14 amino acids.